These 27 T cell receptor beta chains share one sample of origin, sequenced in a study of cytomegalovirus exposure and HLA in healthy donors. Use of 60 Vbeta and 13 Jbeta primers characterized the PCR. Sequencing was performed with immunoSEQ multiplex PCR; in TCRdb, only in-frame clones are kept and a portion is missing. This sample has 200,000 to 250,000 clones, with 82% found just once. The source material was PBMCs. The origin of the receptors is a woman aged 40 to 50 in good health and CMV-seropositive.

The gene calls are TRBV12-5 and TRBJ2-3; 8 bases fit TRBD1. The germline gives CDR1 LGHNT, CDR2 FRNRAP. Trimming removed 0 bases from V and 5 bases from J; junction bases left unmatched: 7. This CDR3 has 16 residues. DNA for the CDR3: TGTGCTAGTGGTTTGGTCCCCGGACAGGGAGTAGATACGCAGTATTTT. This sequence encodes CASGLVPGQGVDTQYF.

This clone was counted between two and nine times. V and J are TRBV18 and TRBJ1-2; 9 bases match TRBD1. The CDR3 is 15 amino acids. Germline trimming cut 4 bases from V and 4 bases from J; bases unmatched to any gene: 7. Germline CDR1 is KGHSH and CDR2 is LQKENI. CDR3 DNA: TGTGCCAGCTCACAGGGCGACAGGGGGGCCTATGGCTACACCTTC. Amino acids: CASSQGDRGAYGYTF. The entire variable domain, with the rest obtained from reference TRBV18 and TRBJ1-2, is as follows: NAGVMQNPRHLVRRRGQEARLRCSPMKGHSHVYWYRQLPEEGLKFMVYLQKENIIDESGMPKERFSAEFPKEGPSILRIQQVVRGDSAAYFCASSQGDRGAYGYTFGSGTRLTVV.

The V call is TRBV13, the J call TRBJ2-5; TRBD2 matches 15 bases. The CDR3 extends over 16 amino acids. The V gene's germline CDR1 is PRHDT and CDR2 FYEKMQ (reference sequence). The junction had 4 bases not matched to a gene; V was cut back by 5 bases and J by 3 bases. CDR3 loop: CASSPWTSGREETQYF. The CDR3 nucleotides read TGTGCCAGCAGCCCTTGGACTAGCGGGAGGGAAGAGACCCAGTACTTC.

The rearrangement joins TRBV7-6 to TRBJ1-4; 9 bases are a match to TRBD1. Germline V lookup: CDR1 SGHVS, CDR2 FNYEAQ. CDR3 size: 16 residues. V was pared by 3 bases and J by 7 bases, with 9 bases of the junction left unmatched. In nucleotides, the CDR3 is TGTGCCAGCAGCTTGGCCGGGACAGGGTATTTTGAAAAACTGTTTTTT. Translated: CASSLAGTGYFEKLFF.

In its sample, this clone was seen once. CDR3 coding DNA: TGCGCCAGCAGCTCAACAACCGGGACAGAAGGTGGCTACACCTTC. It encodes CASSSTTGTEGGYTF. V and J are TRBV5-1 and TRBJ1-2, with 7 bases identical to TRBD1. Trimming removed 3 bases from V and 7 bases from J; junction bases left unmatched: 12. CDR1 and CDR2 (germline): SGHRS, YFSETQ. The CDR3 has 15 amino acids.

This clone was seen only a few times. The V call is TRBV7-9, the J call TRBJ2-6; 7 nucleotides line up with TRBD1. This CDR3 has 17 residues. Trimming took 5 bases from V and 4 from J; bases not matched to a gene: 11. CDR1 SEHNR and CDR2 FQNEAQ come from the germline V gene (reference sequence). The CDR3 loop reads CASSRPLTGAGANVLTF. CDR3 sequence (DNA): TGTGCCAGCAGCCGACCCTTAACAGGGGCAGGGGCCAACGTCCTGACTTTC.

This sequence joins TRBV9 and TRBJ2-3; TRBD2 matches 7 bases. Per the germline V gene, CDR1 is SGDLS and CDR2 is YYNGEE. V dropped 4 bases and J dropped 0; count of bases not matched to a gene: 8. The length of the CDR3 is 16 residues. Written as DNA, the CDR3 is TGTGCCAGCAGCTGGGGCAGCGGGGAAAGCACAGATACGCAGTATTTT. Translating gives CASSWGSGESTDTQYF.

This clone was detected only once. In DNA form, the CDR3 reads TGTGCCAGTAGTGGACTAGCGGGAAGCACAGATACGCAGTATTTT. Its protein is CASSGLAGSTDTQYF. V and J are TRBV19 and TRBJ2-3; 12 bases are shared with TRBD2. The CDR3 runs 15 residues. Germline CDR1 LNHDA, CDR2 SQIVND (reference sequence). The V gene end was trimmed by 5 bases and the J gene end by 0 bases; junction bases not matched to a gene: 0. The variable domain in full, completed from reference TRBV19 and TRBJ2-3, reads DGGITQSPKYLFRKEGQNVTLSCEQNLNHDAMYWYRQDPGQGLRLIYYSQIVNDFQKGDIAEGYSVSREKKESFPLTVTSAQKNPTAFYLCASSGLAGSTDTQYFGPGTRLTVL.

The genes are TRBV4-1 and TRBJ2-1, with 9 bases that match TRBD1. The CDR3 covers 14 residues. The junction had 13 bases not matched to a gene; V was cut back by 3 bases and J by 16 bases. Germline CDR1 MGHRA, CDR2 YSYEKL. The CDR3, as DNA: TGCGCCAGCAGCCAGGAACCGCGGGACAGGGCTTCTTTCTTC. Amino acids: CASSQEPRDRASFF.

V gene TRBV7-2 combines with J gene TRBJ1-1; 9 bases are a match to TRBD1. The CDR3 is 15 residues long. V shed 3 bases, J shed 1 base, and the junction held 3 bases outside the gene matches. Germline CDR1 is SGHTA and CDR2 is FQGNSA. In nucleotides, the CDR3 is TGTGCCAGCAGCTTGACAGGGGGTTGGAACACTGAAGCTTTCTTT. Amino acids: CASSLTGGWNTEAFF.

The chain recombines TRBV5-8 with TRBJ2-7, with 12 positions matching TRBD2. V lost 4 bases and J lost 0; bases outside the gene matches: 8. Looked up from germline, CDR1 is SGHTS and CDR2 is YDEGEE. This CDR3 is built from 17 residues. CDR3 sequence reads: CASSLRTSGISSYEQYF. CDR3 sequence (DNA): TGTGCCAGCAGCCTTAGGACTAGCGGGATTAGCTCCTACGAGCAGTACTTC.

Points on this clone: The same CDR3 also results from other DNA sequences found in this sample. V is TRBV7-2 and J is TRBJ1-5, with a weak D call TRBD1 (6 bases). The germline V gene encodes CDR1 SGHTA and CDR2 FQGNSA. Trimming cost V 6 bases and J 5 bases, with 11 bases left between them. CDR3 size: 13 residues. CDR3 sequence (DNA): TGTGCCAGCAGTCTAGGGGGTGATCAGCCCCAGCATTTT. It specifies CASSLGGDQPQHF.

This clone occurred once. The chain couples TRBV4-3 to TRBJ1-1; tentatively, D is TRBD1 (5 bases). This CDR3 region has 15 residues. Germline loops: CDR1 LGHNA, CDR2 YSLEER. Deletions cut 4 bases from V and 5 bases from J, with 17 bases between. The CDR3 sequence: CASSPSGARGTEAFF. The CDR3 DNA reads as TGCGCCAGCAGCCCTAGTGGGGCTCGCGGAACTGAAGCTTTCTTT.

This rearrangement joins TRBV4-1 to TRBJ2-5, with D possibly TRBD1 on 5 matching bases. The V gene's germline CDR1 is MGHRA and CDR2 YSYEKL. CDR3 length equals 14 residues. V was cut by 0 bases and J by 3 bases, with 8 bases left in between. CDR3 nucleotide sequence: TGCGCCAGCAGCCAAGACTGGGGCGAAGAGACCCAGTACTTC. Its protein is CASSQDWGEETQYF.

This clone appeared a single time. The V and J genes are TRBV18 and TRBJ2-7; 7 nucleotides line up with TRBD1. This CDR3 is 15 amino acids long. With V trimmed by 1 base and J by 4 bases, 7 bases remained unmatched. Germline V gene lookup returns CDR1 KGHSH and CDR2 LQKENI. CDR3 coding DNA: TGTGCCAGCTCACCACAGGGACAGACTGCGTACGAGCAGTACTTC. It encodes CASSPQGQTAYEQYF.

The genes are TRBV19 and TRBJ2-7; 8 bases are a match to TRBD2. With 5 bases clipped from V and 6 bases from J, the junction kept 9 bases outside the gene matches. Germline V gives CDR1 LNHDA, CDR2 SQIVND (reference sequence). The CDR3 runs 14 residues. The CDR3 DNA reads TGTGCCAGTAGTGGGGGACTAGATGGGCTCGAGCAGTACTTC. It specifies CASSGGLDGLEQYF.

The chain uses TRBV4-2 and TRBJ1-4, with D perhaps TRBD1 (5 bases). V was pared by 1 base and J by 13 bases, with 19 bases between. Germline-derived CDR1 and CDR2 are LGHNA and YNFKEQ. The CDR3 totals 15 residues. This CDR3 is CASSQVGGAAGGLFF. The CDR3 DNA reads as TGTGCCAGCAGCCAAGTGGGAGGGGCTGCGGGCGGACTGTTTTTT.

This sequence joins TRBV5-1 and TRBJ2-7, with a tentative D call TRBD1 (5 bases). From germline, CDR1 is SGHRS and CDR2 YFSETQ. This CDR3 has 13 residues. Trimming cost V 3 bases and J 5 bases, with 12 bases left between them. The CDR3, as DNA: TGCGCCAGCAGCTCCCACCAGGGAAACGAGCAGTACTTC. Translation: CASSSHQGNEQYF. Together with reference TRBV5-1 and TRBJ2-7, the CDR3 gives the full variable domain: KAGVTQTPRYLIKTRGQQVTLSCSPISGHRSVSWYQQTPGQGLQFLFEYFSETQRNKGNFPGRFSGRQFSNSRSEMNVSTLELGDSALYLCASSSHQGNEQYFGPGTRLTVT.

The rearrangement uses TRBV5-1 and TRBJ2-1, with 15 bases lining up with TRBD2. CDR1 and CDR2 (germline): SGHRS, YFSETQ. The CDR3 runs 16 residues. The V segment lost 4 bases and the J segment 9 bases; nucleotides outside the gene matches: 8. The CDR3 sequence is CASSHERTSGGGEQFF. In DNA, the CDR3 is TGCGCCAGCAGCCACGAAAGGACTAGCGGGGGGGGTGAGCAGTTCTTC. The full variable domain, completed using reference TRBV5-1 and TRBJ2-1, is KAGVTQTPRYLIKTRGQQVTLSCSPISGHRSVSWYQQTPGQGLQFLFEYFSETQRNKGNFPGRFSGRQFSNSRSEMNVSTLELGDSALYLCASSHERTSGGGEQFFGPGTRLTVL.

The rearrangement uses TRBV5-4 and TRBJ2-5; D gene uncertain. CDR1 is SGHNT and CDR2 is YYREEE in the germline V gene (reference sequence). The V gene lost 0 bases and the J gene lost 0 bases, with 6 bases spanning the gap. The CDR3 length is 14 residues. In DNA, the CDR3 is TGTGCCAGCAGCTTGGTCGCGGACCAAGAGACCCAGTACTTC. Residues: CASSLVADQETQYF.

The J gene is TRBJ1-6, the V gene TRBV13, with 11 bases matching TRBD1. In germline, CDR1 is PRHDT, CDR2 FYEKMQ (reference sequence). Trimming cost V 5 bases and J 4 bases; bases outside gene matches: 4. This CDR3 contains 16 residues. CDR3 sequence reads: CASSPDRGRYNSPLHF. CDR3 bases: TGTGCCAGCAGCCCGGACAGGGGGCGATATAATTCACCCCTCCACTTT.

The rearrangement links TRBV9 to TRBJ2-1, with D perhaps matching TRBD1 (6 bases). This CDR3 spans 13 amino acids. Trimming removed 3 bases from V and 9 bases from J, with 13 bases in between. Germline V gene data show CDR1 as SGDLS and CDR2 as YYNGEE. The DNA for the CDR3 is TGTGCCAGCAGCGAGACGTGGGGGCGTGAGCAGTTCTTC. It specifies CASSETWGREQFF. Combining the CDR3 with reference TRBV9 and TRBJ2-1 gives the whole variable domain DSGVTQTPKHLITATGQRVTLRCSPRSGDLSVYWYQQSLDQGLQFLIQYYNGEERAKGNILERFSAQQFPDLHSELNLSSLELGDSALYFCASSETWGREQFFGPGTRLTVL.

The chain has TRBV5-4 and TRBJ1-1; the match to TRBD1 covers 7 bases. V shed 4 bases, J shed 6 bases, and the junction held 9 bases outside the gene matches. From germline, CDR1 is SGHNT and CDR2 YYREEE (reference sequence). The CDR3 contains 14 residues. This CDR3 is CASSLKTGDAEAFF. The CDR3 coding sequence is TGTGCCAGCAGCCTTAAAACAGGGGATGCTGAAGCTTTCTTT.

The rearrangement links TRBV19 to TRBJ2-1, with 9 bases matching TRBD1. Unmatched junction bases numbered 3, after V lost 6 bases and J lost 3 bases. Germline lookup yields CDR1 LNHDA and CDR2 SQIVND (reference sequence). This CDR3 is built from 14 residues. The CDR3 here is CASRDRGNYNEQFF. CDR3 bases: TGTGCCAGTAGAGACAGGGGGAACTACAATGAGCAGTTCTTC.

The count of this clone is one. The genes are TRBV19 and TRBJ2-1; TRBD2 matches 9 bases. Germline V gives CDR1 LNHDA, CDR2 SQIVND (reference sequence). The CDR3 contains 17 residues. After removal of 0 bases from V and 0 bases from J, the junction contained 3 bases not matched to a gene. CDR3 in amino acids: CASSIDLTSGSYNEQFF. The CDR3 bases are TGTGCCAGTAGTATAGACCTGACTAGCGGCTCCTACAATGAGCAGTTCTTC.

Points on this clone: The same CDR3 can be traced to other DNA sequences in this sample. This chain joins TRBV6-6 and TRBJ2-1; TRBD1 matches 12 bases. The CDR3 loop spans 15 amino acids. Germline CDR1 MNHNY, CDR2 SVGAGI (reference sequence). V lost 6 bases, J lost 5 bases, and 5 bases stayed unmatched. DNA of the CDR3: TGTGCCAGCAGCTCGGGACAGGGGGCCGACAATGAGCAGTTCTTC. Its translation is CASSSGQGADNEQFF.

The V call is TRBV27, the J call TRBJ2-7; 10 bases fit TRBD2. The germline V gene encodes CDR1 MNHEY and CDR2 SMNVEV (reference sequence). The CDR3 has 16 residues. V shed 6 bases, J shed 2 bases, and the junction held 10 bases outside the gene matches. The CDR3 loop reads CASSRNPSGGTYEQYF. CDR3 DNA sequence: TGTGCCAGCAGCCGTAACCCTAGCGGGGGAACCTACGAGCAGTACTTC.